This T cell receptor (beta chain) was captured in a study of early T cells in non-severe SARS-CoV-2 infection (dated by TCRdb to the early 2020s). For the study in its entirety: TCR sequencing used bulk RNA from unsorted whole blood, so alpha and beta chains could not be paired.

What the work shows at the level of the full study, not this receptor alone: VDJdb matching was skewed toward anti-spike CD8 responses, so virus-specific expansions were likely underestimated and private and CD4 specificities were missed.

Preparation of the library involved 5' RACE. The sequencing machine was a NextSeq 500. In the TCR library protocol, unique molecular identifiers were attached to individual cDNA molecules to correct for PCR bias and sequencing error. TCR alpha and beta chains were both sequenced, and the abundances of alpha and beta sequences in each sample were closely correlated with each other. Regarding the original processing steps: Decombinator V4 was used to perform V gene, J gene and CDR3 annotation of TCR sequences. Expanded TCRs were defined as changing significantly between any two time points under a Poisson model with p below 0.0001. TCR abundances were normalised to the total number of TCRs sequenced per sample and were expressed as counts per million. TRAV1-2 paired with TRAJ12, TRAJ20 or TRAJ33 defined MAIT TCRs, while TRAV10 paired with TRAJ18 defined iNKT TCRs. VDJdb, accessed 1 November 2021, was searched for CMV, EBV and SARS-CoV-2 annotated TCRs, excluding TCRs annotated for multiple antigens. Starting from the raw public reads, TCRdb applied fastp trimming at Q25, assembled clones with MiXCR and retained in-frame beta chains. Under each unique CDR3 protein, matching rows form one entry showing the most common genes and DNA. The V and J calls here are based on TCRdb, not the publication. This sample comprises under 70,000 distinct CDR3 sequences, 11% of them detected only once. The ten largest clonotypes hold 3% to 4% of the sample.

This clonotype was recorded many times. Its antigen is currently not known. It has no much larger one-base neighbor in the sample; base qualities were not kept. Set within a cohort of healthcare workers in London, UK, this nested case-control study involved weekly PCR testing of nasopharyngeal swabs along with blood sampling. Healthcare workers were enrolled in the week of the UK lockdown, from 23 to 31 March 2020, and were followed every week for up to 16 weeks. CDR1 and CDR2, looked up from the germline V gene (reference sequence), are LGHDT and YNNKEL. The cysteine opens and the phenylalanine closes a CDR3 of 13 amino acids. The retained sequence is limited to the CDR3, 39 bases, with the frame set at the first base. The V and J ends are trimmed by 2 bases and 4 bases, leaving 9 bases between them.

Sequenced input: whole blood. The receptor's source is an adult who was a healthcare worker with PCR-confirmed SARS-CoV-2 infection or an uninfected control (not recorded which). The receptor chain draws on TRBV3-1 and TRBJ2-7; the D gene could be either TRBD1 or TRBD2, each agreeing at 5 bases. The DNA sequence is as follows: TGTGCCAGCAGCCAATCAGAGGGGTACGAGCAGTACTTC. This is translated as CASSQSEGYEQYF.